The 20 T cell receptor beta chains given below trace back to one sample, sequenced in a study of T cell changes during pregnancy in multiple sclerosis. Clones were read by immunoSEQ multiplex PCR, and TCRdb kept only the in-frame ones, dropping some. The sample lists about 46,000 clones; 92% were seen once. The input for sequencing was CD4+ T cells from peripheral blood mononuclear cells, taken in the second trimester of pregnancy. Receptor source: a female donor in good health, enrolled as a control in a pregnancy study.

This clone was seen once. The rearrangement uses TRBV9 and TRBJ1-4, with no clear D. This CDR3 is 15 amino acids long. Looked up from germline, CDR1 is SGDLS and CDR2 is YYNGEE. V was pared by 4 bases and J by 3 bases, with 13 bases between. In DNA form, the CDR3 reads TGTGCCAGCAGCCTCACCGAGCCCCCTAATGAAAAACTGTTTTTT. Translating it yields CASSLTEPPNEKLFF.

The rearrangement links TRBV29-1 to TRBJ1-1, with TRBD1 identical over 7 bases. CDR3 length: 14 amino acids. With V trimmed by 4 bases and J by 1 base, 6 bases remained unmatched. Germline lookup yields CDR1 SQVTM and CDR2 ANQGSEA. CDR3 nucleotide sequence: TGCAGCGTTGGAAGGGGGCAACAGAACACTGAAGCTTTCTTT. This encodes CSVGRGQQNTEAFF.

The chain links TRBV19 to TRBJ1-1, with TRBD1 as a possible D gene (5 bases). V lost 8 bases and J lost 2, with 15 bases in between. Germline V CDR1 and CDR2: LNHDA, SQIVND (reference sequence). The CDR3 has 14 amino acids. The CDR3 DNA sequence: TGTGCCAGTCGTTTCCAGGGCGGAAACACTGAAGCTTTCTTT. The encoded protein is CASRFQGGNTEAFF.

This chain connects TRBV2 to TRBJ1-4, with 10 bases identical to TRBD1. The V segment lost 6 bases and the J segment 8 bases; nucleotides outside the gene matches: 9. Per the germline V gene, CDR1 is SNHLY and CDR2 is FYNNEI. The length of the CDR3 is 15 residues. CDR3 sequence (DNA): TGTGCCAGCAGAGTGACAGGGGGCGTTGGAGAAAAACTGTTTTTT. This codes for CASRVTGGVGEKLFF.

J is TRBJ1-6 and V is TRBV11-2; 7 bases agree with TRBD1. Germline V gene lookup returns CDR1 SGHAT and CDR2 FQNNGV. The CDR3 is 15 amino acids. V was clipped by 0 bases and J by 9 bases; unmatched bases: 5. CDR3 sequence reads: CASSLDMTGSSPLHF. In nucleotides, the CDR3 is TGTGCCAGCAGCTTAGATATGACAGGGAGTTCACCCCTCCACTTT.

V is TRBV6-5 and J is TRBJ2-1; tentatively, D is TRBD1 (6 bases). CDR1 and CDR2 from the germline V gene are MNHEY and SVGAGI. The CDR3 loop spans 13 amino acids. The V end was cut by 2 bases, the J end by 15 bases, with 17 bases between. CDR3 residues: CASSYDGDNRRFF. CDR3 coding DNA: TGTGCCAGCAGTTACGATGGGGACAACCGCCGGTTCTTC.

The chain recombines TRBV11-2 with TRBJ2-3; 7 bases match TRBD1. This CDR3 region has 17 residues. Unmatched junction bases numbered 11, after V lost 3 bases and J lost 2 bases. Germline CDR1 reads SGHAT; CDR2 reads FQNNGV. CDR3 residues: CASSFNSRGQITDTQYF. CDR3 in DNA: TGTGCCAGCAGCTTCAATTCTAGGGGACAGATCACAGATACGCAGTATTTT. Variable domain in full (rest from reference TRBV11-2 and TRBJ2-3): EAGVAQSPRYKIIEKRQSVAFWCNPISGHATLYWYQQILGQGPKLLIQFQNNGVVDDSQLPKDRFSAERLKGVDSTLKIQPAKLEDSAVYLCASSFNSRGQITDTQYFGPGTRLTVL.

This chain joins TRBV5-1 and TRBJ2-2, with D perhaps TRBD1 (6 bases). CDR1 is SGHRS, CDR2 YFSETQ, per germline. V was cut by 2 bases and J by 4 bases, with 15 bases left in between. This CDR3 region has 16 residues. In DNA form, the CDR3 reads TGCGCCAGCAGCTTTTTTGGAGACAGGATCACCGGGGAGCTGTTTTTT. This sequence encodes CASSFFGDRITGELFF. The whole variable domain, filled in from reference TRBV5-1 and TRBJ2-2, reads KAGVTQTPRYLIKTRGQQVTLSCSPISGHRSVSWYQQTPGQGLQFLFEYFSETQRNKGNFPGRFSGRQFSNSRSEMNVSTLELGDSALYLCASSFFGDRITGELFFGEGSRLTVL.

V and J are TRBV5-1 and TRBJ2-1; 12 nucleotides match TRBD2. With V trimmed by 5 bases and J by 0 bases, 6 bases remained unmatched. CDR3 size: 17 residues. Germline assignment: CDR1 SGHRS and CDR2 YFSETQ. CDR3 DNA sequence: TGCGCCAGCAGGACTAGCGGGGGCGAGAGCTCCTACAATGAGCAGTTCTTC. Translation gives CASRTSGGESSYNEQFF. The full variable domain, its missing parts supplied by reference TRBV5-1 and TRBJ2-1, is KAGVTQTPRYLIKTRGQQVTLSCSPISGHRSVSWYQQTPGQGLQFLFEYFSETQRNKGNFPGRFSGRQFSNSRSEMNVSTLELGDSALYLCASRTSGGESSYNEQFFGPGTRLTVL.

The V call is TRBV7-2, the J call TRBJ2-3, with 10 bases aligning to TRBD2. V trimming: 7 bases; J trimming: 6 bases; junction bases outside the gene matches: 7. CDR3 length: 14 residues. Germline V gene lookup returns CDR1 SGHTA and CDR2 FQGNSA. The CDR3 protein is CASNLRLAGDTQYF. CDR3 sequence (DNA): TGTGCCAGCAACCTCCGACTAGCGGGTGATACGCAGTATTTT.

This sequence joins TRBV6-5 and TRBJ2-7; 8 bases agree with TRBD1. Germline CDR1 MNHEY, CDR2 SVGAGI. The CDR3 has 14 residues. After removal of 7 bases from V and 2 bases from J, the junction contained 7 bases not matched to a gene. The CDR3 reads CASNRDRTTYEQYF. The CDR3 coding sequence is TGTGCCAGCAACAGGGACAGGACAACCTACGAGCAGTACTTC.

The chain is built from TRBV5-1 and TRBJ2-3; D perhaps matches TRBD2 (6 bases). The ends were cut back, 4 bases at V and 2 bases at J, with 14 bases in the middle. This CDR3 has 15 amino acids. Germline V gene lookup returns CDR1 SGHRS and CDR2 YFSETQ. The CDR3 DNA is TGCGCCAGCAGCGCCGGGACTCAGCCCACAGATACGCAGTATTTT. Protein product: CASSAGTQPTDTQYF.

This chain joins TRBV5-6 and TRBJ2-1; D might be TRBD1 (5 bases). V shed 1 base and J shed 9 bases, with 8 bases lying between them. The CDR3 spans 12 residues. Germline V gene data show CDR1 as SGHDT and CDR2 as YYEEEE. The CDR3 is CASSLRGIEQFF. CDR3 coding DNA: TGTGCCAGCAGCTTGAGGGGAATTGAGCAGTTCTTC.

The chain carries TRBV18 and TRBJ2-5, with D perhaps TRBD2 (6 bases). In germline, CDR1 is KGHSH, CDR2 LQKENI. The CDR3 has 13 residues. The V end was cut by 4 bases, the J end by 3 bases, with 9 bases between. The CDR3 protein is CASSRSGEETQYF. The CDR3 bases are TGTGCCAGCTCACGGTCGGGAGAAGAGACCCAGTACTTC.

The chain couples TRBV7-2 to TRBJ2-5; D is undetermined. This CDR3 comprises 14 residues. Germline V gene sequence: CDR1 SGHTA, CDR2 FQGNSA. Trimming took off 2 bases at V and 2 bases at J, with 9 bases between the two ends. CDR3 sequence (DNA): TGTGCCAGCAGCTTATCCTACCTACAAGAGACCCAGTACTTC. Protein product: CASSLSYLQETQYF.

This chain joins TRBV6-5 and TRBJ1-4; D is unclear. The CDR3 is 14 residues long. The ends were cut back, 5 bases at V and 8 bases at J, with 15 bases in the middle. Germline values: CDR1 MNHEY, CDR2 SVGAGI. As DNA, the CDR3 is TGTGCCAGCAGTCGATTTGGGGAGAAGGAAAAACTGTTTTTT. It yields the protein CASSRFGEKEKLFF.

This chain connects TRBV19 to TRBJ1-2; D is perhaps TRBD1 (5 bases). Trimming stripped 3 bases from V and 7 bases from J, with 18 bases between. CDR1 LNHDA and CDR2 SQIVND come from the germline V gene (reference sequence). The CDR3 runs to 15 residues. CDR3: CASSIAQGPHGGYTF. CDR3 nucleotide sequence: TGTGCCAGTAGTATTGCCCAGGGCCCCCACGGTGGCTACACCTTC. The full variable domain, in which reference TRBV19 and TRBJ1-2 provide the parts outside the CDR3, is DGGITQSPKYLFRKEGQNVTLSCEQNLNHDAMYWYRQDPGQGLRLIYYSQIVNDFQKGDIAEGYSVSREKKESFPLTVTSAQKNPTAFYLCASSIAQGPHGGYTFGSGTRLTVV.

This chain uses TRBV9 with TRBJ1-1, with TRBD1 matching 8 bases. The CDR3 is 15 residues long. In germline, CDR1 is SGDLS, CDR2 YYNGEE. With 4 bases clipped from V and 4 bases from J, the junction kept 9 bases outside the gene matches. For the CDR3, the DNA is TGTGCCAGCAGCTCAGCAGGGGGCTGGGGCACTGAAGCTTTCTTT. Translated: CASSSAGGWGTEAFF.

The DNA of the CDR3 is TGTGCCAGCAGTTACGGGAGCACTGAAGCTTTCTTT. This encodes CASSYGSTEAFF. The V call is TRBV6-5, the J call TRBJ1-1; no clear D. This CDR3 contains 12 residues. V lost 2 bases to trimming and J lost 4 bases, with 5 bases between them. The V gene's germline CDR1 is MNHEY and CDR2 SVGAGI.

The chain has TRBV25-1 and TRBJ2-5, with a possible D match to TRBD1 (6 bases). The CDR3 extends over 14 amino acids. Germline CDR1 and CDR2: MGHDK and SYGVNS. The germline V and J ends were trimmed by 2 bases and 2 bases, with 9 bases remaining between them. CDR3 bases: TGTGCCAGCAGTGAACGGACAGCACAAGAGACCCAGTACTTC. Its translation is CASSERTAQETQYF.